The 23 T cell receptor beta chains below come from one sample, sequenced in a study of cytomegalovirus exposure and HLA in healthy donors. In the PCR, 60 Vbeta and 13 Jbeta primers were used. Method: immunoSEQ multiplex PCR; TCRdb's copy keeps in-frame clones and lacks some. The sample yields about 180,000 clones, more than 60% seen once. Sequences were obtained from PBMCs. Every receptor here comes from a human donor in good health.

This clone was counted once. One end of the junction does not line up with germline, which may come from a read error. The chain recombines TRBV2 with TRBJ2-7; 8 nucleotides line up with TRBD2. This CDR3 comprises 12 residues. Germline V gene sequence: CDR1 SNHLY, CDR2 FYNNEI. This chain's CDR3 is CASSEEAGDLYF. For the CDR3, the DNA is TGTGCCAGCAGTGAGGAAGCGGGGGACCTTTATTTC.

This chain links TRBV2 with TRBJ2-2; 7 positions match TRBD2. V lost 4 bases to trimming and J lost 5 bases; unmatched junction nucleotides: 7. Germline assignment: CDR1 SNHLY and CDR2 FYNNEI. The CDR3 totals 15 residues. CDR3 sequence (DNA): TGTGCCAGCAGTGCACCCGGGGAGGGTACCGGGGAGCTGTTTTTT. Protein sequence: CASSAPGEGTGELFF. Variable domain in full (rest from reference TRBV2 and TRBJ2-2): EPEVTQTPSHQVTQMGQEVILRCVPISNHLYFYWYRQILGQKVEFLVSFYNNEISEKSEIFDDQFSVERPDGSNFTLKIRSTKLEDSAMYFCASSAPGEGTGELFFGEGSRLTVL.

The chain couples TRBV14 to TRBJ2-1; 8 bases align to TRBD2. CDR3 length equals 16 residues. Germline assignment: CDR1 SGHDN and CDR2 FVKESK. V lost 0 bases, J lost 7 bases, and 8 bases stayed unmatched. In nucleotides, the CDR3 is TGTGCCAGCAGCCAAGACCACGGGGGGGCGTTAAATGAGCAGTTCTTC. Its translation is CASSQDHGGALNEQFF.

The chain combines TRBV5-4 with TRBJ2-5; 7 nucleotides align to TRBD1. The J call may be mistaken, given a closer DNA end match to TRBJ2-7. CDR3 size: 15 residues. In germline, CDR1 is SGHNT, CDR2 YYREEE (reference sequence). The CDR3 loop reads CASSSLVGGWYEQYF. Here the CDR3 DNA reads TGTGCCAGCAGCTCCCTCGTAGGGGGCTGGTACGAGCAGTACTTC.

V usage is TRBV6-6 and J usage is TRBJ2-3, with D possibly TRBD2 on 5 matching bases. CDR3 length equals 14 residues. The germline V and J ends were trimmed by 4 bases and 2 bases, with 10 bases remaining between them. From germline, CDR1 is MNHNY and CDR2 SVGAGI (reference sequence). CDR3 nucleotides: TGTGCCAGCAGTTCCGGGGTGTCCACAGATACGCAGTATTTT. Its translation: CASSSGVSTDTQYF.

This clone was picked up one time. This chain links TRBV4-1 with TRBJ2-7; the D gene is possibly TRBD1 (6 bases). The CDR3 has 14 amino acids. V gave up 2 bases and J gave up 5 bases, with 13 bases separating them. CDR1 MGHRA and CDR2 YSYEKL come from the germline V gene. The CDR3 loop is CASSQKQGVNEQYF. CDR3 sequence (DNA): TGCGCCAGCAGCCAAAAACAGGGTGTCAACGAGCAGTACTTC.

Only a few counts were recorded for this clone. This chain connects TRBV4-1 to TRBJ1-2, with TRBD1 as a possible D gene (6 bases). Trimming removed 1 base from V and 6 bases from J, with 15 bases in between. This CDR3 is built from 15 residues. CDR1 is MGHRA, CDR2 YSYEKL, per germline. DNA of the CDR3: TGCGCCAGCAGCCAAGCAGGGGCTGGAATAAATGGCTACACCTTC. This gives the protein CASSQAGAGINGYTF.

The rearrangement uses TRBV6-5 and TRBJ1-1, with D perhaps TRBD1 (5 bases). Germline loops: CDR1 MNHEY, CDR2 SVGAGI. Trimming shortened V by 7 bases and J by 7 bases, and 13 bases separated the two germline ends. The CDR3 is 12 amino acids. DNA for the CDR3: TGTGCCAGCACCAGAGGAGGGGATGAAGCTTTCTTT. Its protein product is CASTRGGDEAFF.

This clone was found once. This chain connects TRBV7-6 to TRBJ1-1; D might be TRBD1 (5 bases). Germline V gene lookup returns CDR1 SGHVS and CDR2 FNYEAQ. CDR3 length: 13 residues. Trimming removed 0 bases from V and 5 bases from J, with 7 bases in between. The CDR3 here is CASSLARTTEAFF. In nucleotides, the CDR3 is TGTGCCAGCAGCTTAGCTCGGACAACTGAAGCTTTCTTT. Variable domain in full (rest from reference TRBV7-6 and TRBJ1-1): GAGVSQSPRYKVTKRGQDVALRCDPISGHVSLYWYRQALGQGPEFLTYFNYEAQQDKSGLPNDRFSAERPEGSISTLTIQRTEQRDSAMYRCASSLARTTEAFFGQGTRLTVV.

The chain couples TRBV7-2 to TRBJ1-2; the D is unclear. Trimming pared 4 bases from V and 5 bases from J, leaving 11 bases between. The CDR3 loop spans 13 amino acids. Germline V gives CDR1 SGHTA, CDR2 FQGNSA. CDR3 bases: TGTGCCAGCAGCTCCCCGGGAGGGTATGGCTACACCTTC. This codes for CASSSPGGYGYTF.

V and J are TRBV7-9 and TRBJ1-1; D is uncertain. The ends were cut back, 1 base at V and 2 bases at J, with 14 bases in the middle. CDR3 length: 16 amino acids. Germline CDR1 reads SEHNR; CDR2 reads FQNEAQ (reference sequence). Here the CDR3 reads CASSLGSAIFNTEAFF. CDR3 nucleotide sequence: TGTGCCAGCAGCTTAGGCTCAGCGATCTTCAACACTGAAGCTTTCTTT.

This chain uses TRBV7-9 with TRBJ1-1, with D possibly being TRBD1 (6 bases). The CDR3 length is 13 residues. V was pared by 1 base and J by 7 bases, with 10 bases between. CDR1 is SEHNR and CDR2 is FQNEAQ in the germline V gene (reference sequence). The DNA for the CDR3 is TGTGCCAGCAGCTTAGGGGGGGGGCTTGAAGCTTTCTTT. Amino acid sequence: CASSLGGGLEAFF.

This clone has only a few counts. The chain employs TRBV7-9 and TRBJ1-1, with D maybe TRBD1 (5 bases). There are 14 residues in the CDR3. Germline CDR1 and CDR2: SEHNR and FQNEAQ (reference sequence). The V end lost 1 base, the J end lost 12 bases, and 18 bases lay between the germline ends. This CDR3 is CASSLGSLGEDPFF. CDR3 nucleotides: TGTGCCAGCAGCTTAGGTAGCTTGGGGGAGGATCCTTTCTTT.

The V and J genes are TRBV5-6 and TRBJ2-7; the match to TRBD1 covers 8 bases. Per germline, CDR1 SGHDT and CDR2 YYEEEE. The CDR3 has 15 amino acids. Trimming took 0 bases from V and 3 from J; bases not matched to a gene: 5. This chain's CDR3 is CASSLGTGNIYEQYF. The DNA for the CDR3 is TGTGCCAGCAGCTTGGGGACAGGGAATATCTACGAGCAGTACTTC.

This chain joins TRBV14 and TRBJ2-3; 7 bases align to TRBD1. From germline, CDR1 is SGHDN and CDR2 FVKESK. Trimming cost V 2 bases and J 2 bases; bases outside gene matches: 4. This CDR3 spans 15 amino acids. The CDR3 DNA reads as TGTGCCAGCAGCCAAAACACAGGGGCCACAGATACGCAGTATTTT. Its protein is CASSQNTGATDTQYF.

The J gene is TRBJ2-3, the V gene TRBV4-3, with D maybe TRBD2 (7 bases). Deletions cut 1 base from V and 4 bases from J, with 15 bases between. Germline V gene lookup returns CDR1 LGHNA and CDR2 YSLEER. This CDR3 has 16 amino acids. The DNA of the CDR3 is TGCGCCAGCAGCCAAGGTTGGGAGGGGGGAGCAGATACGCAGTATTTT. It codes for CASSQGWEGGADTQYF.

Only a few counts were recorded for this clone. The chain has TRBV4-2 and TRBJ2-1, with 8 positions matching TRBD2. J was trimmed by 9 bases and V by 4 bases; bases with no gene match: 14. Germline V lookup: CDR1 LGHNA, CDR2 YNFKEQ. This CDR3 has 16 amino acids. In DNA form, the CDR3 reads TGTGCCAGCAGCCCCCAAGTCCGGGGGGGGCAGGGTGAGCAGTTCTTC. It specifies CASSPQVRGGQGEQFF.

The chain is built from TRBV28 and TRBJ2-7; D gene ambiguous. The CDR3 totals 14 residues. The germline V and J ends were trimmed by 3 bases and 0 bases, with 9 bases remaining between them. The germline V gene encodes CDR1 MDHEN and CDR2 SYDVKM. As DNA, the CDR3 is TGTGCCAGCAGTTTTCGCGGCAGCTCCTACGAGCAGTACTTC. This sequence encodes CASSFRGSSYEQYF. Complete variable domain (other parts from reference TRBV28 and TRBJ2-7): DVKVTQSSRYLVKRTGEKVFLECVQDMDHENMFWYRQDPGLGLRLIYFSYDVKMKEKGDIPEGYSVSREKKERFSLILESASTNQTSMYLCASSFRGSSYEQYFGPGTRLTVT.

The chain has TRBV9 and TRBJ2-5; the match to TRBD1 covers 10 bases. Germline V CDR1 and CDR2: SGDLS, YYNGEE. V was pared by 0 bases and J by 1 base, with 9 bases of the junction left unmatched. The CDR3 loop spans 18 amino acids. The CDR3 bases are TGTGCCAGCAGCGTAGACCCGGGACAGGGGACCACCCAAGAGACCCAGTACTTC. Translating it yields CASSVDPGQGTTQETQYF.

V is TRBV25-1 and J is TRBJ1-2, with 10 bases fitting TRBD1. CDR3 length: 16 residues. Germline V gene data show CDR1 as MGHDK and CDR2 as SYGVNS. J was trimmed by 8 bases and V by 5 bases; bases with no gene match: 14. Here the CDR3 DNA reads TGTGCCAGCAGTACACCAACGGGACAGGGGATTTACGGCTACACCTTC. This codes for CASSTPTGQGIYGYTF.

This clone has a handful of counts. V gene TRBV30 combines with J gene TRBJ1-2; D not resolved. The germline gives CDR1 GTSNPN, CDR2 SVGIG (reference sequence). Trimming removed 2 bases at V and 6 bases at J, with 10 bases between. This CDR3 is built from 12 residues. CDR3 region: CAWSPTIDGYTF. The DNA of the CDR3 is TGTGCCTGGAGTCCCACAATCGATGGCTACACCTTC. Full variable domain (outside the CDR3, taken from reference TRBV30 and TRBJ1-2): SQTIHQWPATLVQPVGSPLSLECTVEGTSNPNLYWYRQAAGRGLQLLFYSVGIGQISSEVPQNLSASRPQDRQFILSSKKLLLSDSGFYLCAWSPTIDGYTFGSGTRLTVV.

V is TRBV5-1 and J is TRBJ1-6; 8 bases are shared with TRBD1. J lost 6 bases, V lost 4 bases, and 6 bases had no gene match. There are 15 residues in the CDR3. Germline lookup yields CDR1 SGHRS and CDR2 YFSETQ. Here the CDR3 DNA reads TGCGCCAGCAGCAATACCGGGACAGGTAATTCACCCCTCCACTTT. It translates to CASSNTGTGNSPLHF. The full variable domain, with the rest looked up from reference TRBV5-1 and TRBJ1-6, is KAGVTQTPRYLIKTRGQQVTLSCSPISGHRSVSWYQQTPGQGLQFLFEYFSETQRNKGNFPGRFSGRQFSNSRSEMNVSTLELGDSALYLCASSNTGTGNSPLHFGNGTRLTVT.

The gene calls are TRBV18 and TRBJ2-7; TRBD1 aligns across 9 bases. The germline gives CDR1 KGHSH, CDR2 LQKENI. This CDR3 has 14 residues. With 6 bases clipped from V and 2 bases from J, the junction kept 5 bases outside the gene matches. The CDR3 sequence is CASSPRQGAYEQYF. In DNA, the CDR3 is TGTGCCAGCTCGCCGAGACAGGGGGCCTACGAGCAGTACTTC. The variable domain in full, with the rest retrieved from reference TRBV18 and TRBJ2-7, is NAGVMQNPRHLVRRRGQEARLRCSPMKGHSHVYWYRQLPEEGLKFMVYLQKENIIDESGMPKERFSAEFPKEGPSILRIQQVVRGDSAAYFCASSPRQGAYEQYFGPGTRLTVT.